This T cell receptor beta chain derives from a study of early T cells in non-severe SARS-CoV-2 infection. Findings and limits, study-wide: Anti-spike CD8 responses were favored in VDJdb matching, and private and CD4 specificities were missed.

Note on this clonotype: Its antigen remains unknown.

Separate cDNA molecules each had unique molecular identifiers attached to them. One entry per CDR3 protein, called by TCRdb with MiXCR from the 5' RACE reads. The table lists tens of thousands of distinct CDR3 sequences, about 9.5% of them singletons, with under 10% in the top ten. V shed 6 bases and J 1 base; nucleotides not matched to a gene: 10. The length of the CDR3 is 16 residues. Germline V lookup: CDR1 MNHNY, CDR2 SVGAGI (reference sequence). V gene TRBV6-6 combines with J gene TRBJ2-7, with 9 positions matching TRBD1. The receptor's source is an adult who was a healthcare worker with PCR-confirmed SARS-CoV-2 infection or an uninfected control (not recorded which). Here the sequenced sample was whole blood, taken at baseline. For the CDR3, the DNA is TGTGCCAGCAGGGTGAGCGGACAGGGGATATCCTACGAGCAGTACTTC. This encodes CASRVSGQGISYEQYF.